This TCR beta chain was sequenced for a study of T cell changes during pregnancy in multiple sclerosis. The germline V gene encodes CDR1 SGHTA and CDR2 FQGNSA. CDR3 length: 14 residues. V was pared by 5 bases and J by 4 bases, with 12 bases between. This table comes from immunoSEQ multiplex PCR, and its TCRdb copy is limited to in-frame clones, with some not included. The table lists 75,000 to 100,000 clones, 92% of them singletons. This chain joins TRBV7-2 and TRBJ1-5, with D maybe TRBD1 (6 bases). This clonotype was obtained from a female donor with multiple sclerosis, enrolled in a pregnancy study. The input for sequencing was peripheral blood, taken after pregnancy. CDR3 sequence (DNA): TGTGCCAGCAGCCGAGGGGGTAAGAATCAGCCCCAGCATTTT. Amino acids: CASSRGGKNQPQHF.